Listed here are 29 T cell receptor beta chains from one sample, sequenced in a study of siplizumab effects on memory and regulatory T cells. The data were produced by immunoSEQ multiplex PCR, yet TCRdb's version contains in-frame clones alone and is incomplete. The sample holds 75,000 to 100,000 clones, roughly 94% seen once. Sequenced sample: non-Treg CD4+ T cells sorted from blood. All receptors derive from a human donor in good health.

The rearrangement joins TRBV5-5 to TRBJ1-2; possible D gene TRBD1, 5 bases. Trimming cost V 0 bases and J 3 bases, with 9 bases left between them. From germline, CDR1 is SGHKS and CDR2 YYEKEE (reference sequence). This CDR3 spans 14 amino acids. Here the CDR3 reads CASSLGRADYGYTF. CDR3 nucleotides: TGTGCCAGCAGCTTGGGCAGGGCGGACTATGGCTACACCTTC.

The chain links TRBV5-1 to TRBJ1-2; D is uncertain. In germline, CDR1 is SGHRS, CDR2 YFSETQ. The CDR3 totals 12 residues. V lost 5 bases and J 8 bases, leaving 13 bases between the germline ends. CDR3 sequence: CASRLDRSGYTF. The CDR3 region has the DNA TGCGCCAGCAGACTCGACCGTTCGGGCTACACCTTC.

The chain employs TRBV19 and TRBJ1-5; no reliable D call. The ends were cut back, 2 bases at V and 0 bases at J, with 8 bases in the middle. The CDR3 totals 15 residues. CDR1 is LNHDA, CDR2 SQIVND, per germline (reference sequence). This chain's CDR3 is CASSISSYSNQPQHF. The CDR3 DNA is TGTGCCAGTAGTATATCCAGTTATAGCAATCAGCCCCAGCATTTT.

The J gene is TRBJ1-1, the V gene TRBV18; TRBD1 is a possible D gene (6 bases). V lost 4 bases to trimming and J lost 2 bases, with 8 bases between them. CDR3 size: 13 residues. The germline V gene has CDR1 KGHSH and CDR2 LQKENI. The CDR3: CASSQGTNTEAFF. CDR3 coding DNA: TGTGCCAGCTCACAAGGGACAAACACTGAAGCTTTCTTT.

The gene calls are TRBV19 and TRBJ2-7, with D unclear. CDR1 is LNHDA, CDR2 SQIVND, per germline (reference sequence). This CDR3 has 14 residues. V lost 1 base and J 2 bases, leaving 9 bases between the germline ends. Here the CDR3 reads CASSIGSTAYEQYF. The CDR3 nucleotides read TGTGCCAGTAGTATAGGTAGCACGGCCTACGAGCAGTACTTC.

The V call is TRBV6-5, the J call TRBJ1-2; the D gene is possibly TRBD1 (6 bases). Trimming stripped 6 bases from V and 2 bases from J, with 13 bases between. Germline loops: CDR1 MNHEY, CDR2 SVGAGI. CDR3 length equals 14 residues. The CDR3: CASREFGGNYGYTF. Here the CDR3 DNA reads TGTGCCAGCAGAGAATTTGGGGGCAACTATGGCTACACCTTC.

In DNA, the CDR3 is TGTGCCAGCTCCTTTAGGGGGGGGGTCGAAAACACCATATATTTT. It is translated as CASSFRGGVENTIYF. The rearrangement uses TRBV11-3 and TRBJ1-3; D is possibly TRBD1 (6 bases). The V gene's germline CDR1 is SGHNT and CDR2 YENEEA. V lost 8 bases and J lost 6, with 20 bases in between. The CDR3 is 15 amino acids.

The CDR3: CASSRGPPDNEQFF. For the CDR3, the DNA is TGTGCCAGCAGTCGGGGCCCCCCGGACAATGAGCAGTTCTTC. V gene TRBV6-6 combines with J gene TRBJ2-1, with D perhaps given as TRBD1 or TRBD2 (5 bases each). Trimming removed 5 bases from V and 5 bases from J, with 13 bases in between. The CDR3 covers 14 residues. The germline CDR1 and CDR2 sequences are MNHNY and SVGAGI (reference sequence).

The chain couples TRBV14 to TRBJ1-6; D gene uncertain. With 1 base removed from V and 0 bases from J, the gap between germline ends came to 10 bases. The CDR3 has 17 residues. CDR1 and CDR2 (germline): SGHDN, FVKESK. The CDR3 is CASSQAAASSYNSPLHF. CDR3 bases: TGTGCCAGCAGCCAAGCGGCGGCTAGCTCCTATAATTCACCCCTCCACTTT.

Here the CDR3 reads CASSSSGPETYEQYF. In DNA form, the CDR3 reads TGTGCCAGCAGCTCCAGCGGGCCGGAAACCTACGAGCAGTACTTC. V is TRBV7-9 and J is TRBJ2-7, with D maybe TRBD2 (6 bases). The germline CDR1 and CDR2 sequences are SEHNR and FQNEAQ (reference sequence). V lost 4 bases to trimming and J lost 2 bases, with 15 bases between them. This CDR3 has 15 residues.

This chain joins TRBV4-2 and TRBJ1-2, with a weak D call TRBD1 (5 bases). The germline V and J ends were trimmed by 4 bases and 9 bases, with 39 bases remaining between them. There are 21 residues in the CDR3. CDR1 is LGHNA and CDR2 is YNFKEQ in the germline V gene. The CDR3 region has the DNA TGTGCCAGCAGCCCAGCCGGAGCAGGGTGGGTCCAAAAGGAGGGAAAAGTTAGCTACACCTTC. Translated: CASSPAGAGWVQKEGKVSYTF.

V and J are TRBV6-5 and TRBJ1-1, with D tentatively TRBD1 (5 bases). Trimming cost V 6 bases and J 7 bases, with 9 bases left between them. The germline CDR1 and CDR2 sequences are MNHEY and SVGAGI. This CDR3 region has 11 residues. This CDR3 reads CASSRDGEAFF. The DNA of the CDR3 is TGTGCCAGCAGCCGGGACGGTGAAGCTTTCTTT.

This CDR3 reads CASSIIKGAQYEQYF. CDR3 nucleotide sequence: TGTGCCAGTAGTATAATTAAGGGGGCCCAATACGAGCAGTACTTC. The V and J genes are TRBV19 and TRBJ2-7; TRBD1 agrees at 7 bases. V trimming: 2 bases; J trimming: 4 bases; junction bases outside the gene matches: 8. There are 15 residues in the CDR3. Germline CDR1 reads LNHDA; CDR2 reads SQIVND (reference sequence). The entire variable domain, with the rest obtained from reference TRBV19 and TRBJ2-7, is as follows: DGGITQSPKYLFRKEGQNVTLSCEQNLNHDAMYWYRQDPGQGLRLIYYSQIVNDFQKGDIAEGYSVSREKKESFPLTVTSAQKNPTAFYLCASSIIKGAQYEQYFGPGTRLTVT.

This chain uses TRBV28 with TRBJ2-1; maybe TRBD1 (5 bases). This CDR3 has 18 residues. Trimming took off 2 bases at V and 3 bases at J, with 20 bases between the two ends. The germline CDR1 and CDR2 sequences are MDHEN and SYDVKM. As DNA, the CDR3 is TGTGCCAGCAGTTTAAACCTTTTTTCGCAGGGCCTCTACAATGAGCAGTTCTTC. Protein: CASSLNLFSQGLYNEQFF.

The chain links TRBV9 to TRBJ1-3, with a possible D match to TRBD1 (5 bases). Germline assignment: CDR1 SGDLS and CDR2 YYNGEE. The CDR3 runs 14 residues. V was shortened by 1 base and J by 4 bases, with 9 bases between the two germline ends. DNA of the CDR3: TGTGCCAGCAGCGTACTGGGGCAGGGAAACACCATATATTTT. This sequence encodes CASSVLGQGNTIYF. The variable domain in full, with the rest retrieved from reference TRBV9 and TRBJ1-3, is DSGVTQTPKHLITATGQRVTLRCSPRSGDLSVYWYQQSLDQGLQFLIQYYNGEERAKGNILERFSAQQFPDLHSELNLSSLELGDSALYFCASSVLGQGNTIYFGEGSWLTVV.

This clone has a single count. This sequence joins TRBV29-1 and TRBJ2-5, with 7 bases lining up with TRBD2. CDR3 length equals 15 residues. J gave up 4 bases and V 6 bases, and 14 bases lay outside the gene matches. Germline CDR1 reads SQVTM; CDR2 reads ANQGSEA. In DNA form, the CDR3 reads TGCAGCGTCTCAGGGAGGGATTCGGCCAGAGAGACCCAGTACTTC. Amino acid sequence: CSVSGRDSARETQYF.

V and J are TRBV18 and TRBJ2-5, with 12 bases that match TRBD1. This CDR3 is 17 amino acids long. Germline loops: CDR1 KGHSH, CDR2 LQKENI. The trim removed 3 bases at V and 4 bases at J, leaving 9 bases unmatched. The CDR3: CASSPLSGTGGRETQYF. CDR3 sequence (DNA): TGTGCCAGCTCACCCCTATCCGGGACAGGGGGCCGAGAGACCCAGTACTTC.

The genes are TRBV6-1 and TRBJ2-7; the match to TRBD1 covers 12 bases. The CDR3 consists of 15 residues. Trimming at V came to 6 bases and at J to 11 bases, leaving 14 bases not matched to a gene. Germline CDR1 MNHNS, CDR2 SASEGT. The CDR3 DNA is TGTGCCAGCAGGTTTACAACATTGGGACAGGGGGCGGAGTACTTC. The encoded protein is CASRFTTLGQGAEYF.

The count of this clone is one. The chain uses TRBV5-1 and TRBJ2-7; D is possibly TRBD1 (6 bases). V lost 4 bases and J lost 2, with 10 bases in between. The germline V gene encodes CDR1 SGHRS and CDR2 YFSETQ. This CDR3 is built from 13 residues. This CDR3 is CASSPDRAYEQYF. CDR3 coding DNA: TGCGCCAGCAGCCCGGACAGAGCCTACGAGCAGTACTTC.

Written as DNA, the CDR3 is TGTGCCAGTATGTCCGCCGGGACCCACTACAATGAGCAGTTCTTC. It yields the protein CASMSAGTHYNEQFF. The chain employs TRBV19 and TRBJ2-1, with D perhaps TRBD1 or TRBD2 (5 bases each). Germline V CDR1 and CDR2: LNHDA, SQIVND (reference sequence). This CDR3 comprises 15 residues. The ends were cut back, 7 bases at V and 3 bases at J, with 16 bases in the middle.

The rearrangement links TRBV6-4 to TRBJ2-7; maybe TRBD1 (6 bases). The CDR3 is made up of 16 amino acids. Germline assignment: CDR1 MRHNA and CDR2 SNTAGT. The V end lost 6 bases, the J end lost 2 bases, and 20 bases lay between the germline ends. The CDR3 protein is CASSQEWGQGPYEQYF. CDR3 DNA: TGTGCCAGCAGCCAAGAATGGGGGCAGGGGCCCTACGAGCAGTACTTC.

The V call is TRBV10-2, the J call TRBJ1-5; D perhaps matches TRBD1 (6 bases). CDR1 and CDR2 (germline): WSHSY, SAAADI. The V and J ends lost 7 bases and 6 bases respectively, with 13 bases between them. CDR3 length: 13 residues. The CDR3 spells CASTGAWGQPQHF. The CDR3 coding sequence is TGCGCCAGCACAGGGGCGTGGGGTCAGCCCCAGCATTTT.

This clone was counted once. V gene TRBV7-9 combines with J gene TRBJ2-5, with TRBD2 matching 11 bases. The CDR3 runs 15 residues. V lost 1 base, J lost 10 bases, and 8 bases stayed unmatched. CDR1 is SEHNR and CDR2 is FQNEAQ in the germline V gene (reference sequence). The CDR3 region is CASSLVGTSGTNQYF. The DNA for the CDR3 is TGTGCCAGCAGCTTAGTGGGGACTAGCGGAACTAACCAGTACTTC.

This chain connects TRBV14 to TRBJ2-1, with a tentative D call TRBD1 (6 bases). Germline V lookup: CDR1 SGHDN, CDR2 FVKESK. The CDR3 loop spans 14 amino acids. V gave up 8 bases and J gave up 1 base, with 12 bases separating them. The CDR3 coding sequence is TGTGCCAGCGCCCACAGGGAGTCCTACAATGAGCAGTTCTTC. Translation: CASAHRESYNEQFF.

The rearrangement links TRBV2 to TRBJ2-7; 11 bases fit TRBD1. Trimming at V came to 0 bases and at J to 9 bases, leaving 7 bases not matched to a gene. Germline-derived CDR1 and CDR2 are SNHLY and FYNNEI. The CDR3 contains 15 residues. CDR3 protein: CASSEAGTGGVAQYF. The DNA of the CDR3 is TGTGCCAGCAGTGAAGCAGGGACAGGGGGTGTCGCGCAGTACTTC.

V and J are TRBV2 and TRBJ2-3; no clear D gene. V lost 2 bases and J 2 bases, leaving 11 bases between the germline ends. The CDR3 runs 15 residues. CDR1 is SNHLY and CDR2 is FYNNEI in the germline V gene. The CDR3 protein is CASSEYGRYTDTQYF. For the CDR3, the DNA is TGTGCCAGCAGTGAATACGGACGGTACACAGATACGCAGTATTTT.

V and J are TRBV21-1 and TRBJ1-1; the table assigns TRBD1, which was not confirmed against the DNA. TRBV21-1 is listed as a pseudogene. The CDR3 is 14 amino acids. As DNA, the CDR3 is TGTGCCAGCAGCTCACAACAGGGGGACGCTGAAGCTTTCTTT. This codes for CASSSQQGDAEAFF.

The genes are TRBV6-5 and TRBJ1-1; a possible D gene is TRBD1 (5 bases). V was pared by 6 bases and J by 7 bases, with 9 bases between. CDR1 and CDR2 (germline): MNHEY, SVGAGI. This CDR3 contains 11 residues. The CDR3 sequence is CASSRTGEAFF. CDR3 DNA sequence: TGTGCCAGCAGCCGCACAGGTGAAGCTTTCTTT.

Comment on this clone: Other nucleotide sequences in the sample specify the same CDR3. This rearrangement joins TRBV5-1 to TRBJ2-7; D remains ambiguous. Germline lookup yields CDR1 SGHRS and CDR2 YFSETQ. The CDR3 covers 12 residues. Trimming stripped 0 bases from V and 3 bases from J, with 4 bases between. The CDR3 DNA reads TGCGCCAGCAGCTTGGAGGGCTACGAGCAGTACTTC. It translates to CASSLEGYEQYF.